These T cell receptor beta chains were read from a single sample in a study of T cell changes during pregnancy in multiple sclerosis. The table came from immunoSEQ multiplex PCR; TCRdb's copy has only in-frame clones and leaves some out. The sample contains approximately 120,000 clones, about 95% of which appear only once. The specimen was peripheral blood, collected after pregnancy. Every receptor here comes from a female donor with multiple sclerosis, enrolled in a pregnancy study. Both conserved end residues are part of each CDR3. Fields, in order: CDR3 protein, CDR3 DNA, D gene, clone size, CDR3 length, J gene, V gene. The D gene is left open where the match is weak. Some rows have no size entry. The others give once, few or many, or a class for an expanded clone.

CASSGDRSPEAFF | TGTGCCAGCAGCGGCGACAGGTCTCCCGAAGCTTTCTTT | . | . | 13 | TRBJ1-1 | TRBV7-9
CATSTRDRGNTEAFF | TGTGCCACCAGCACCCGGGACAGGGGGAACACTGAAGCTTTCTTT | TRBD1 | . | 15 | TRBJ1-1 | TRBV15
CASSPRGGVIETQYF | TGTGCCAGCAGCCCTCGAGGAGGGGTAATAGAGACCCAGTACTTC | . | . | 15 | TRBJ2-5 | TRBV7-2
CASSRTSGSTYNEQFF | TGTGCCAGCAGCCGGACTAGCGGGAGTACATACAATGAGCAGTTCTTC | TRBD2 | . | 16 | TRBJ2-1 | TRBV6-6
CASQTGLNTGELFF | TGTGCCAGCCAGACAGGGCTGAACACCGGGGAGCTGTTTTTT | TRBD1 | . | 14 | TRBJ2-2 | TRBV19
CASSSLAGFTDTQYF | TGTGCCAGCAGCTCCCTAGCGGGATTCACAGATACGCAGTATTTT | TRBD2 | . | 15 | TRBJ2-3 | TRBV7-9
CASSSTSGPVADTQYF | TGTGCCAGCAGCTCTACAAGCGGGCCGGTAGCAGATACGCAGTATTTT | . | . | 16 | TRBJ2-3 | TRBV7-8
CASSSNRWGNTEAFF | TGTGCCAGCAGTTCTAACAGGTGGGGGAACACTGAAGCTTTCTTT | . | few | 15 | TRBJ1-1 | TRBV6-5
CASSPPPQGTSSYEQYF | TGCGCCAGCAGCCCCCCCCCACAGGGGACTAGCTCCTACGAGCAGTACTTC | . | . | 17 | TRBJ2-7 | TRBV4-3
CASRDRTGGSSYEQYF | TGCGCCAGCAGGGATCGGACAGGGGGGAGCTCCTACGAGCAGTACTTC | TRBD1 | . | 16 | TRBJ2-7 | TRBV5-1
CASSLGGEWRSYEQYF | TGTGCCAGCAGCTTAGGCGGAGAGTGGAGGTCCTACGAGCAGTACTTC | . | . | 16 | TRBJ2-7 | TRBV5-8
CASMPGGTYSNQPQHF | TGTGCCAGCATGCCAGGGGGCACTTATAGCAATCAGCCCCAGCATTTT | TRBD1 | once | 16 | TRBJ1-5 | TRBV28
CSVLASGRETQYF | TGCAGCGTGTTGGCTAGCGGGAGGGAGACCCAGTACTTC | TRBD2 | . | 13 | TRBJ2-5 | TRBV29-1
CASSSQGDTGELFF | TGTGCCAGCAGTTCACAGGGGGACACCGGGGAGCTGTTTTTT | TRBD1 | . | 14 | TRBJ2-2 | TRBV28